The entry below describes one T cell receptor beta chain. With 0 bases clipped from V and 6 bases from J, the junction kept 4 bases outside the gene matches. This CDR3 contains 14 residues. Germline-derived CDR1 and CDR2 are LNHDA and SQIVND (reference sequence). The data originate from a study of T cell changes during pregnancy in multiple sclerosis. Clones were sequenced by immunoSEQ multiplex PCR, and TCRdb holds only the in-frame ones, with some missing. The sample carries about 60,000 clones, approximately 91% recorded once. The source of this sequence is a female donor with multiple sclerosis, enrolled in a pregnancy study. The chain couples TRBV19 to TRBJ2-7; 8 nucleotides agree with TRBD1. The sequences come from CD4+ T cells from peripheral blood mononuclear cells, collected in the first trimester of pregnancy. The CDR3 protein is CASSIDRGRFEQYF. The CDR3 DNA reads as TGTGCCAGTAGTATAGACAGGGGGCGATTCGAGCAGTACTTC.